Included here is one T cell receptor beta chain sequence, with context. What it binds is unknown. 13 Jbeta primers and 60 Vbeta primers were used for the PCR. TCRdb's table, derived via immunoSEQ multiplex PCR, lists solely in-frame clones and lacks some. In all, the sample yields some 120,000 clones. Germline V gene data show CDR1 as SGHNT and CDR2 as YYREEE (reference sequence). CDR3 length: 15 amino acids. The ends lost 5 bases at V and 1 base at J; junction bases unmatched: 8. These data belong to a study of cytomegalovirus exposure and HLA in healthy donors. Study-level points and caveats: Common viral pathogens were later found to be apparently linked to several of the most significant clusters.

The sequencing input was PBMCs. The J gene is TRBJ1-1, the V gene TRBV5-4; 7 nucleotides agree with TRBD1. This TCR was recovered from a young man in good health and CMV-seronegative. The CDR3 nucleotides are TGTGCCAGCAGGGATCCGACAGGGCGGAACACTGAAGCTTTCTTT. This codes for CASRDPTGRNTEAFF.